Listed below are T cell receptor beta chains from one sample, sequenced in a study of blood T cell repertoires in COVID-19. The protocol was immunoSEQ multiplex PCR, while the TCRdb copy is restricted to in-frame clones and leaves out a portion. Of over 100,000 clones in the sample, roughly 85% were seen once. The specimen sequenced was peripheral blood. The receptors were gathered from a man aged 50-59 years with active COVID-19. Each CDR3 is given with its conserved first and last residue. A D gene is named only where the DNA matches it firmly. Size is omitted from some rows. Given values are once, few, many or a class for expanded clones.

V	J	D	size	length	CDR3	DNA
TRBV5-4	TRBJ2-5	TRBD2	-	16	CASSPAQAGGQETQYF	TGTGCCAGCAGCCCAGCCCAGGCGGGGGGGCAAGAGACCCAGTACTTC
TRBV7-9	TRBJ2-7	TRBD1	-	15	CASSLRGTGVYEQYF	TGTGCCAGCAGCTTAAGAGGGACAGGGGTCTACGAGCAGTACTTC
TRBV6-6	TRBJ1-1	-	-	15	CASSYRTEGYTEAFF	TGTGCCAGCAGTTACAGGACAGAAGGGTACACTGAAGCTTTCTTT
TRBV4-3	TRBJ2-7	TRBD2	-	15	CASSRELAGILEQYF	TGCGCCAGCAGCCGAGAACTAGCGGGGATTCTCGAGCAGTACTTC
TRBV7-9	TRBJ1-2	-	-	16	CASSPLWRGIGYGYTF	TGTGCCAGCAGCCCCCTCTGGCGAGGGATAGGATATGGCTACACCTTC
TRBV6-2/TRBV6-3	TRBJ2-1	TRBD2	-	17	CASSYSPPGGIYNEQFF	TGTGCCAGCAGTTACTCCCCCCCGGGGGGGATCTACAATGAGCAGTTCTTC
TRBV6-1	TRBJ2-5	-	-	14	CASSERVGRGTQYF	TGTGCCAGCAGTGAAAGGGTCGGACGGGGGACCCAGTACTTC
TRBV3-1/TRBV3-2	TRBJ2-1	-	-	19	CASSQAVPWVAKGRNEQFF	TGTGCCAGCAGCCAAGCCGTCCCCTGGGTAGCGAAGGGGAGGAATGAGCAGTTCTTC
TRBV5-4	TRBJ1-4	TRBD1	few	14	CASSKDRGREKLFF	TGTGCCAGCAGCAAAGACAGGGGACGTGAAAAACTGTTTTTT
TRBV5-1	TRBJ1-4	-	-	15	CASSAEGPTNEKLFF	TGCGCCAGCAGCGCGGAGGGGCCTACTAATGAAAAACTGTTTTTT
TRBV12-3/TRBV12-4	TRBJ2-2	-	few	13	CASSKQGTGELFF	TGTGCCAGCAGCAAACAGGGAACCGGGGAGCTGTTTTTT
TRBV7-8	TRBJ2-3	TRBD1	-	12	CASSPRQGKKYF	TGTGCCAGCAGCCCTCGACAGGGAAAAAAGTATTTT
TRBV9	TRBJ1-3	-	-	15	CASSEGPEGGNTIYF	TGTGCCAGCAGCGAGGGGCCAGAAGGGGGAAACACCATATATTTT
TRBV7-9	TRBJ2-5	TRBD1	-	14	CASSTDRGEETQYF	TGTGCCAGCAGCACCGACAGGGGAGAAGAGACCCAGTACTTC
TRBV7-9	TRBJ1-3	-	-	14	CASRQGGSGNTIYF	TGTGCCAGCAGGCAAGGAGGTTCTGGAAACACCATATATTTT
TRBV19	TRBJ2-7	-	-	13	CASSIPLAREQYF	TGTGCCAGTAGTATTCCGCTAGCGCGCGAGCAGTACTTC
TRBV29-1	TRBJ2-7	TRBD1	-	14	CSVLGQGSSYEQYF	TGCAGCGTTTTGGGACAGGGAAGCTCCTACGAGCAGTACTTC
TRBV2	TRBJ2-7	TRBD1	-	14	CARAKDRGSIEQYF	TGTGCCAGAGCCAAGGACAGGGGGTCTATCGAGCAGTACTTC
TRBV12-3/TRBV12-4	TRBJ1-2	-	-	12	CASSFRERGYTF	TGTGCCAGCAGTTTCCGGGAGCGGGGCTACACCTTC
TRBV19	TRBJ1-5	-	-	15	CASSDQDMSNQPQHF	TGTGCCAGTAGCGATCAGGACATGAGCAATCAGCCCCAGCATTTT
TRBV6-5	TRBJ1-1	TRBD1	-	14	CASSLGQGQTEAFF	TGTGCCAGCAGCCTTGGACAGGGGCAAACTGAAGCTTTCTTT
TRBV6-1	TRBJ1-2	TRBD1	-	19	CASSKDRGTATQTNYGYTF	TGTGCCAGCAGTAAAGACCGGGGGACAGCAACCCAGACTAACTATGGCTACACCTTC
TRBV7-9	TRBJ2-7	-	-	15	CASSLAPGLSYEQYF	TGTGCCAGCAGCTTAGCCCCGGGTCTCTCCTACGAGCAGTACTTC
TRBV4-3	TRBJ1-4	-	many	15	CASSHQSAGGEKLFF	TGCGCCAGCAGCCATCAGAGTGCCGGGGGTGAAAAACTGTTTTTT
TRBV27	TRBJ1-2	-	-	17	CASSLLWGVSGRYGYTF	TGTGCCAGCAGTTTATTATGGGGCGTCTCCGGACGGTATGGCTACACCTTC
TRBV7-6	TRBJ1-3	-	-	16	CASSRAGGATGNTIYF	TGTGCCAGCAGCCGCGCCGGGGGGGCAACTGGAAACACCATATATTTT
TRBV5-5	TRBJ1-6	TRBD1	-	14	CASSLEGATGTGDF	TGTGCCAGCAGCTTGGAAGGTGCGACCGGGACAGGGGACTTT
TRBV5-4	TRBJ2-3	-	-	16	CASSFKVERGTDTQYF	TGTGCCAGCAGCTTTAAGGTCGAGCGGGGCACAGATACGCAGTATTTT
TRBV5-1	TRBJ1-1	-	-	15	CASSQQMGQNTEAFF	TGCGCCAGCAGCCAACAAATGGGACAAAACACTGAAGCTTTCTTT
TRBV7-2	TRBJ1-1	TRBD1	-	15	CASSSGQGAGTEAFF	TGTGCCAGCAGCTCGGGACAGGGGGCCGGCACTGAAGCTTTCTTT
TRBV12-5	TRBJ2-1	-	few	14	CASGSGLGGNEQFF	TGTGCTAGTGGTTCCGGACTAGGGGGCAATGAGCAGTTCTTC
TRBV18	TRBJ2-3	TRBD2	-	19	CASSPPGLAGGASTDTQYF	TGTGCCAGCTCACCACCGGGCCTAGCGGGGGGGGCTAGCACAGATACGCAGTATTTT
TRBV5-1	TRBJ2-5	-	-	13	CASSLVPKETQYF	TGCGCCAGCAGCTTGGTTCCTAAAGAGACCCAGTACTTC
TRBV30	TRBJ2-3	-	once	11	CAWSVGAQQYF	TGTGCCTGGAGTGTAGGGGCCCAGCAGTATTTT
TRBV5-6	TRBJ1-4	TRBD1	-	17	CASSRDSIVPTNEKLFF	TGTGCCAGCAGCCGGGACAGCATAGTACCAACTAATGAAAAACTGTTTTTT